This record covers a single T cell receptor (beta chain). The repertoire was sequenced with immunoSEQ multiplex PCR; TCRdb's copy has only in-frame clones and lacks some. The repertoire holds approximately 300,000 clones, approximately 85% seen once, with approximately 4% in the top ten. The data derive from a study of blood T cell repertoires in COVID-19. In germline, CDR1 is SGHDN, CDR2 FVKESK. V trimming: 0 bases; J trimming: 7 bases; junction bases outside the gene matches: 3. This CDR3 contains 14 residues. The sequenced material came from PBMCs or T cells enriched from blood (not recorded which). This chain links TRBV14 with TRBJ2-5; TRBD2 agrees at 9 bases. This TCR came from a woman in her thirties who had recovered from COVID-19. The chain's CDR3 is CASSQDLTSGTQYF. The CDR3 nucleotides read TGTGCCAGCAGCCAAGATTTGACTAGCGGGACCCAGTACTTC.